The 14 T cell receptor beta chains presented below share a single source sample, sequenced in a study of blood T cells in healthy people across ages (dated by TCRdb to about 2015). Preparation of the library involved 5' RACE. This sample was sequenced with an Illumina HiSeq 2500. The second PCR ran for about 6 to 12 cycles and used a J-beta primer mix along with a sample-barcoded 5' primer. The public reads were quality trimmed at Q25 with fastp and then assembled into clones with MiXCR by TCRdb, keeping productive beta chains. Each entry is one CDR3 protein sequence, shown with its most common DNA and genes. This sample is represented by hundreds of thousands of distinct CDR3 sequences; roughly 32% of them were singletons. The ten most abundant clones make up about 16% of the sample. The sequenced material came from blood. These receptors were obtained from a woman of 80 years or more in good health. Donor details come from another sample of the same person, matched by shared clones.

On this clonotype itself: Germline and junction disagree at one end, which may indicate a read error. The CDR3 bases are TGCAGTGCTAGCAATAGCGGGGGCTCCAACAATGAGCAGTTCTTC. Protein sequence: CSASNSGGSNNEQFF. The rearrangement joins TRBV20-1 to TRBJ2-1, with TRBD2 matching over 9 bases. In germline, CDR1 is DFQATT, CDR2 SNEGSKA (reference sequence). This CDR3 is 15 amino acids long.

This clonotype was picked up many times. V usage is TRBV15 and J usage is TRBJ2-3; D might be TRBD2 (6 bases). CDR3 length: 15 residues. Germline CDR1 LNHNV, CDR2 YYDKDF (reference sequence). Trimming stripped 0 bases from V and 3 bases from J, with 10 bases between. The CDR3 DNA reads TGTGCCACCAGCAGAGATGTCGGGGGAACAGATACGCAGTATTTT. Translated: CATSRDVGGTDTQYF.

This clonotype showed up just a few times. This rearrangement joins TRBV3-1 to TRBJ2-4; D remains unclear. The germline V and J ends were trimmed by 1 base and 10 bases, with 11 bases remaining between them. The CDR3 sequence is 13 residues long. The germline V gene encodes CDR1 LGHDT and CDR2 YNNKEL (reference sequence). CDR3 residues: CASSQVVGSIQYF. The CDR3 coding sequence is TGTGCCAGCAGCCAAGTAGTAGGGTCGATTCAGTACTTC.

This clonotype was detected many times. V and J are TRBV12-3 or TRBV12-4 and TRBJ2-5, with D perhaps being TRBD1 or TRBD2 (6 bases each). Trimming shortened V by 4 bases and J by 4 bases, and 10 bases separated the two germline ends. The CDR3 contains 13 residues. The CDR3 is CASSWGAGETQYF. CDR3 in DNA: TGTGCCAGCAGTTGGGGGGCTGGAGAGACCCAGTACTTC.

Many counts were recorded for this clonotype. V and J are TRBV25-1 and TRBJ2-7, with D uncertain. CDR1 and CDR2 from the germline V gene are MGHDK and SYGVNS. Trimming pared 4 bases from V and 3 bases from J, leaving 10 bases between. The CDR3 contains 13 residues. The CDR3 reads CASSGDGRYEQYF. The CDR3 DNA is TGTGCCAGCAGTGGAGACGGTCGCTACGAGCAGTACTTC.

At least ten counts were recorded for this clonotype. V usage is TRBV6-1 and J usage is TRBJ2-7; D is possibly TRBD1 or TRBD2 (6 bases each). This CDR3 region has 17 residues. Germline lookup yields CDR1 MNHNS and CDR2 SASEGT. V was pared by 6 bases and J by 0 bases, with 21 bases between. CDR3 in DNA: TGTGCCAGCAGCCGCGGGGCGGACAGAGAGTACTCCTACGAGCAGTACTTC. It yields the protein CASSRGADREYSYEQYF.

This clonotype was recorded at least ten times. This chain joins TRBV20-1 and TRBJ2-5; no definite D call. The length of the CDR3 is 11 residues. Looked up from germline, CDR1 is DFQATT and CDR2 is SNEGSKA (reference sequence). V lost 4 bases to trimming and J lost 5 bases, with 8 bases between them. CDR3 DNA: TGCAGTGCTATAACAGAGGAGACCCAGTACTTC. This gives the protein CSAITEETQYF.

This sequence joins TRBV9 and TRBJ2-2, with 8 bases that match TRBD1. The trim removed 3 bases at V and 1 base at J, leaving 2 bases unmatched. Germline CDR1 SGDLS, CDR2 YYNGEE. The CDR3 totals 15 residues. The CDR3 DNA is TGTGCCAGCAGCGAGGGGACAGGGAACACCGGGGAGCTGTTTTTT. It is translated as CASSEGTGNTGELFF.

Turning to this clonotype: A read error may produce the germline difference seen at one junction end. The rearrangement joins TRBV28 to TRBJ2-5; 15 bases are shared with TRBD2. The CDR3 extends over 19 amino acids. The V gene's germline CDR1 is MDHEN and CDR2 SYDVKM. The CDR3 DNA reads TGTGCCAGCAGTTCACGGACTAGCGGGAGGGCCTTTTCATGGGAGACCCCGTACTTC. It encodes CASSSRTSGRAFSWETPYF.

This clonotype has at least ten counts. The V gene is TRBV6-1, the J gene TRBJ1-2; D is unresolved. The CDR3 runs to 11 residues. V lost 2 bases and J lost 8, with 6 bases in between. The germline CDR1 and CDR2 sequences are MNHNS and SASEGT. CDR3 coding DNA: TGTGCCAGCAGTGAAACAGTAGGCTACACCTTC. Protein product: CASSETVGYTF.

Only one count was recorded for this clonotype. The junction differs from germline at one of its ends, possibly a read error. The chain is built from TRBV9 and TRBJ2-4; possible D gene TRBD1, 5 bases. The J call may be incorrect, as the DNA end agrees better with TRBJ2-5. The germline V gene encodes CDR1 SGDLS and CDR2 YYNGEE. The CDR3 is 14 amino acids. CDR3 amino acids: CTSSPRQGQETQYF. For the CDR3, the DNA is TGTACCAGCAGCCCCCGGCAGGGTCAAGAGACCCAGTACTTC.

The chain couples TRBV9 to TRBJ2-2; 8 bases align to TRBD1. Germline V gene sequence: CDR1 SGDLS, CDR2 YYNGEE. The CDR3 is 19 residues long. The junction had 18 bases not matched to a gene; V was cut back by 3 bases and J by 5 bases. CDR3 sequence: CASSGVGRLGQGETGELFF. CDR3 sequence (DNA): TGTGCCAGCAGCGGCGTGGGTAGACTTGGACAGGGAGAAACCGGGGAGCTGTTTTTT.

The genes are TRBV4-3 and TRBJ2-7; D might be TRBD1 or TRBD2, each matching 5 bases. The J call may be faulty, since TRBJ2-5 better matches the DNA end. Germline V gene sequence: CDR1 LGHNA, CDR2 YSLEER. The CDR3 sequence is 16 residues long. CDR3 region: CASSQEGGSGGETQYF. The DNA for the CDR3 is TGCGCCAGCAGCCAGGAAGGTGGCAGTGGGGGAGAGACCCAGTACTTC.

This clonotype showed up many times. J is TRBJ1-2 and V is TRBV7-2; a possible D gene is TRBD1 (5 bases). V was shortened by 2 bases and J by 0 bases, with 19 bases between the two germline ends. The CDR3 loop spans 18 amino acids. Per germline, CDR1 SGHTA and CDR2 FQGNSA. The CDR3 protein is CASSLPPGRDPPNYGYTF. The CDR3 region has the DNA TGTGCCAGCAGCTTACCCCCGGGCAGGGACCCTCCTAACTATGGCTACACCTTC.